One TCR beta chain is described in this entry. This clone was observed a handful of times. Its antigen has not been determined. The sample holds no much larger clone one base away, and base qualities are not on file. This sample is drawn from a study of cytotoxic CD8 clonotypes in ibrutinib-treated CLL (dated by TCRdb to the early 2020s). Study-level background: In this cohort, approximately 15 patients were treatment-naive and under 13 were relapsed/refractory, while some 18 had unmutated IGHV. Partial responses were observed in some 24 patients and complete responses in 2; after a median follow-up of 68 months, remission was maintained in approximately 14 patients and progression was observed in approximately 12. Response samples were taken after a median of roughly a year on treatment, ranging from about 6 to 40 months. On average, each sample yielded hundreds of thousands of productive templates and around 98,000 productive rearrangements. Longitudinal samples were obtainable from about 30% of the roughly 90 participants in the trial. Cryopreserved peripheral blood mononuclear cells were obtained before treatment, at response, and at either sustained remission or disease progression. Patients were still on ibrutinib when every remission and progressive disease sample was collected.

A MiSeq instrument was used for deep resolution sequencing, which targeted depths ranging from 1 in 1 million up to 1 in 200,000 T cells, with coverage averaging 10x for each clonotype. The immunoSEQ hsTCRB Kit was used to generate the TCR beta libraries. Per the authors' processing: The data were analyzed with ImmunoSEQ Analyzer and ImmunoSEQ Data Assistant, and V, D and J gene assignments followed IMGT definitions. Clonality, which ranges from 0 to 1, was calculated by subtracting the normalized Shannon entropy of productive rearrangement frequencies from one. Only overrepresented clonotypes making up at least 0.05% of each patient's repertoire were included in the public clonotype analysis. Thirteen repertoires from age-matched healthy donors, obtained from immuneACCESS, served as clonality controls. TCRdb limited this immuneACCESS table to in-frame rearrangements with V and J called. A share of clones is missing; checked studies link under half to unresolved V genes, and the rest is unexplained. That table furnishes V, J and clone size, whereas the DNA furnished D and trimming. In all, the sample holds 250,000 to 350,000 clones, and 70% to 80% of those were seen once. The ten largest clones take up roughly 5.7% of the sample.

The cysteine opens and the phenylalanine closes a CDR3 of 12 amino acids. The CDR3 DNA has 36 bases and is translated from base 1. The germline V gene (reference sequence) gives CDR1 as SEHNR and CDR2 as FQNEAQ. Relative to germline, V is 0 bases shorter and J is 6 bases shorter, with 6 bases between their ends. Broader findings and caveats from the paper: Baseline clonality exceeded that of age-matched healthy donors and correlated strongly with circulating CD8+ T-cell counts. Lymph node repertoires were not examined, and the timing of sampling was not matched between patients in sustained remission and those whose disease progressed. At ibrutinib response clonality went up, during sustained remission it held steady, and at progression it dropped back toward baseline. Public clonotypes were rare and either contracted or stayed stable during treatment, and the rise in clonality at ibrutinib response reflected the expansion of private clonotypes.

Per the publication, the time point label means: progressive disease on ibrutinib. For TCR beta library preparation, around 2 micrograms of genomic DNA were isolated from cryopreserved PBMCs. Longitudinal blood samples from CLL patients receiving ibrutinib monotherapy were subjected to high-throughput TCR beta sequencing. Patients were enrolled in a phase 2 open-label single-center ibrutinib monotherapy trial. The sequence was collected from a human donor with chronic lymphocytic leukemia. The sample here was PBMCs, taken at disease progression, from a patient treated with ibrutinib. Rearrangement joined TRBV7-9 to TRBJ2-7; no D gene can be assigned with confidence. The CDR3 sequence is CASSLALGEQYF. At the DNA level, the sequence is TGTGCCAGCAGCTTAGCGCTCGGCGAGCAGTACTTC.